This TCR beta chain was obtained from a study of shared clonotypes between healthy human individuals. Using immunoSEQ multiplex PCR, the repertoire was profiled, and TCRdb retains in-frame clones only, with some absent. The table has around 530,000 clones, around three quarters seen once. With 0 bases clipped from V and 0 bases from J, the junction kept 2 bases outside the gene matches. CDR3 length equals 16 residues. Germline V gene data show CDR1 as MGHRA and CDR2 as YSYEKL. Sequencing input: PBMCs. The clonotype was recovered from a woman aged 40 to 50 in good health. Some clones in this sample may be carry-over from other donors' samples. V is TRBV4-1 and J is TRBJ1-2, with TRBD1 identical over 9 bases. The CDR3 DNA reads as TGCGCCAGCAGCCAAGATACAGGGGGCTCTAACTATGGCTACACCTTC. Translating gives CASSQDTGGSNYGYTF.